This TCR beta chain emerged from a study of a mutant IDH1 vaccine in newly diagnosed glioma. Clones were sequenced by immunoSEQ multiplex PCR, and TCRdb holds only the in-frame ones, with some missing. The sample lists around 84,000 clones, more than 80% occurring once. CDR1 is LGHNA and CDR2 is YSLEER in the germline V gene. The CDR3 extends over 13 amino acids. Deletions cut 1 base from V and 2 bases from J, with 3 bases between. Of note for this clone: Its antigen remains unidentified.

Indicated time point: week 47, end of study. A 20-mer mutant IDH1 peptide at 300 ug was injected subcutaneously with topical imiquimod. In weeks 1, 3, 5, 7, 11, 15, 19 and 23, patients were immunized, eight times in all. The material sequenced was PBMCs, taken from a glioma patient whose treatment included an IDH1 peptide vaccine. The chain links TRBV4-3 to TRBJ1-3; D gene unclear. The receptor was derived from a man between 40 and 49 years old with glioma. The CDR3 region is CASSQVAGNTIYF. Here the CDR3 DNA reads TGCGCCAGCAGCCAAGTCGCTGGAAACACCATATATTTT.